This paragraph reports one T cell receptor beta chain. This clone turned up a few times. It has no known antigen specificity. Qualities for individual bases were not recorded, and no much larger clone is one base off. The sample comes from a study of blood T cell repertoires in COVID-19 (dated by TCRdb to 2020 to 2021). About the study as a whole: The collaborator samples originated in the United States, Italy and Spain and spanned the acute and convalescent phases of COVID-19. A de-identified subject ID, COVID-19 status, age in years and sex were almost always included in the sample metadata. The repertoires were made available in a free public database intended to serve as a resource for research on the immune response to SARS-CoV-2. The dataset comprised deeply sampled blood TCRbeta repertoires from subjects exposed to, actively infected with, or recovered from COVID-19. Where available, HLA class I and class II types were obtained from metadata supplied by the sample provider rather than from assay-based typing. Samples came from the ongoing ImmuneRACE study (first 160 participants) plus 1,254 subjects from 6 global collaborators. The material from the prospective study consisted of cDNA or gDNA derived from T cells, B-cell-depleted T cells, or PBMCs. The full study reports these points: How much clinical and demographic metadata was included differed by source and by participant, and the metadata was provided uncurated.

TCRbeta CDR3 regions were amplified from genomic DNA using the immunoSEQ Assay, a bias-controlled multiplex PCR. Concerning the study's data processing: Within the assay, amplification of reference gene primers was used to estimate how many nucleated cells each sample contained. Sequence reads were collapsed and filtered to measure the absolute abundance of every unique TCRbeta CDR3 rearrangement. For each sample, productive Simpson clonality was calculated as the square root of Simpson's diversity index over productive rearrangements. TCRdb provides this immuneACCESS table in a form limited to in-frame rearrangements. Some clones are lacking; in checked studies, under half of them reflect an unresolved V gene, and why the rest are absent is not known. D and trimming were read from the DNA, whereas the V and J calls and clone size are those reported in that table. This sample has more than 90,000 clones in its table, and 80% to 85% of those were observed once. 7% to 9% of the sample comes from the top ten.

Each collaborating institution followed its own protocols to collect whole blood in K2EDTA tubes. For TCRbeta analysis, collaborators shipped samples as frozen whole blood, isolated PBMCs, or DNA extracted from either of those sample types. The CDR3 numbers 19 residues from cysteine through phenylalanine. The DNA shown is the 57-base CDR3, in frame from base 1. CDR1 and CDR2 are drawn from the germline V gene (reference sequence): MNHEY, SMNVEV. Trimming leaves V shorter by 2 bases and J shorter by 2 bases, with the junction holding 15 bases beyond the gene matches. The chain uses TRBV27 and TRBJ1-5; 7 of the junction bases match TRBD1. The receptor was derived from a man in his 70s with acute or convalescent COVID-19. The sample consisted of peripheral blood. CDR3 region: CASSLSLTGVRGGNQPQHF. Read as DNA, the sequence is TGTGCCAGCAGTTTAAGTCTCACAGGGGTCAGAGGCGGCAATCAGCCCCAGCATTTT.